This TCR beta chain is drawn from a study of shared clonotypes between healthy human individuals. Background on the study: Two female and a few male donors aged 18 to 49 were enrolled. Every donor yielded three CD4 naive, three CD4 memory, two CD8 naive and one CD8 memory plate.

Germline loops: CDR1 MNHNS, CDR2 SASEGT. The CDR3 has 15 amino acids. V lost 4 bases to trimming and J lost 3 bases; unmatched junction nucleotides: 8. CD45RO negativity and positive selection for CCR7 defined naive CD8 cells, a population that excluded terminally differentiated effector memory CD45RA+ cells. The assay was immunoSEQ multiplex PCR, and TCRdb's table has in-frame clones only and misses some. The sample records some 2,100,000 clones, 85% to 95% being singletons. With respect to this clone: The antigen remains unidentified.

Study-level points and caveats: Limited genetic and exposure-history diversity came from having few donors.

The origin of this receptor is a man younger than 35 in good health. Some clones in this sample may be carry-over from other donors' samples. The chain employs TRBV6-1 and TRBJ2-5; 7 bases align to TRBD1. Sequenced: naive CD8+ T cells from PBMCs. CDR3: CASSVGTAYKETQYF. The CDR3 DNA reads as TGTGCCAGCAGTGTCGGGACAGCCTACAAAGAGACCCAGTACTTC.